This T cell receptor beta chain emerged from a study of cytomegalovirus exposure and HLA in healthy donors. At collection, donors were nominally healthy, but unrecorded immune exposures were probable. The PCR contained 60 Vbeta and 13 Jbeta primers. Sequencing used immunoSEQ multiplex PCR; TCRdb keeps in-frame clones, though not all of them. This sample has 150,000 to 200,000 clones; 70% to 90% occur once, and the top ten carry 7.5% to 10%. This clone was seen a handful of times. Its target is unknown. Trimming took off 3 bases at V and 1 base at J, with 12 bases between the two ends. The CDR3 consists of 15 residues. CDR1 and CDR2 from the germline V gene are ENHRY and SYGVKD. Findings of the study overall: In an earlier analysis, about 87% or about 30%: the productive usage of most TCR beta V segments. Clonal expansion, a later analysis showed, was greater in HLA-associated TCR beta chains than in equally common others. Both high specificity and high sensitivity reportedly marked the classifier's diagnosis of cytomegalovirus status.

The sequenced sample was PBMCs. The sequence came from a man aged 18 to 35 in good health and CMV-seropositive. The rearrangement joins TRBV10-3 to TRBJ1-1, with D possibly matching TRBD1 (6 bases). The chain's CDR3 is CAISDLFRGNTEAFF. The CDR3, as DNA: TGTGCCATCAGTGATTTGTTCAGGGGGAACACTGAAGCTTTCTTT.